This T cell receptor (beta chain) originates from a study of T-cell memory formation after mild COVID-19. This clonotype was seen at least ten times. Trimming took 2 bases from V and 0 from J, leaving 20 bases between them. The CDR3 runs 20 residues. One entry per CDR3 protein, called by TCRdb with MiXCR from the 5' RACE reads. The repertoire has some 110,000 distinct CDR3 sequences, around 11% of them found once; the top ten carry around 25%. The source is an adult woman who had mild COVID-19 (a few samples of this study predate the infection). Cell type and time point are not known. The chain recombines TRBV23-1 with TRBJ2-6; D gene uncertain. TRBV23-1 is an open reading frame, and its role is uncertain. Sequencing input: PBMCs or a T cell subset sorted from them (not recorded which). The CDR3 sequence is CASSQLKGHRRCSGANVLTF. CDR3 nucleotide sequence: TGCGCCAGCAGTCAACTCAAAGGGCACCGGCGATGCTCTGGGGCCAACGTCCTGACTTTC.